This is a list of T cell receptor beta chains from one sample in a study of blood T cell repertoires in COVID-19. The repertoire was sequenced with immunoSEQ multiplex PCR; TCRdb's copy has only in-frame clones and lacks some. The sample records about 200,000 clones, around 83% being singletons. Sequences were obtained from peripheral blood. All receptors derive from a man between 50 and 59 years old with active or convalescent COVID-19. Both conserved end residues are part of each CDR3. A D gene is named only where the DNA matches it firmly. Size is omitted from some rows. Given values are once, few, many or a class for expanded clones.

.	.	TRBV11-2	TRBJ1-2	TGTGCCAGCAGCTTCCTCGCCGGTTATGGCTACACCTTC	CASSFLAGYGYTF
.	.	TRBV4-2	TRBJ2-3	TGTGCCAGCAGCCGCCTGGTCGGGACAGATACGCAGTATTTT	CASSRLVGTDTQYF
TRBD2	.	TRBV5-1	TRBJ2-1	TGCGCCAGCAGCCTCGGTTACGGGGGGTACAATGAGCAGTTCTTC	CASSLGYGGYNEQFF
TRBD1	.	TRBV6-5	TRBJ1-2	TGTGCCAGCAGAGCTGCGACAGGGGTTGGCTATGGCTACACCTTC	CASRAATGVGYGYTF
TRBD1	.	TRBV16	TRBJ2-7	TGTGCCAGCAGCCAATCTGTACAGGGGTTCTACGAGCAGTACTTC	CASSQSVQGFYEQYF
TRBD1	.	TRBV5-5	TRBJ2-7	TGTGCCAGCAGTTCCGGGACAGGGACCTACGAGCAGTACTTC	CASSSGTGTYEQYF
.	.	TRBV21-1	TRBJ2-7	TGTTCAAGACAGGGACCCAACGAGCAGTACTTC	CSRQGPNEQYF
.	once	TRBV19	TRBJ1-2	TGTGCCAGTGGCCCCCTTCGGGGAGGTTCTAACTATGGCTACACCTTC	CASGPLRGGSNYGYTF
.	.	TRBV5-1	TRBJ1-1	TGCGCCAGCAGCTTAACCAGGGGACCTCCTGAAGCTTTCTTT	CASSLTRGPPEAFF
TRBD1	.	TRBV4-1	TRBJ1-2	TGCGCCAGCGGCCAAGTCAGTGGACAGGGTAGCTATGGCTACACCTTC	CASGQVSGQGSYGYTF
.	.	TRBV4-1	TRBJ2-6	TGCGCCAGCAGCCAAGACGGCTCTGGGGCCAACGTCCTGACTTTC	CASSQDGSGANVLTF
.	.	TRBV19	TRBJ2-3	TGTGCCAGTAGACGGACAGCTTCTAGCGGAGGTACGCAGTATTTT	CASRRTASSGGTQYF
TRBD2	.	TRBV5-1	TRBJ2-1	TGCGCCAGCAGCATAGCGGGAGGTTTCAATGAGCAGTTCTTC	CASSIAGGFNEQFF
TRBD1	.	TRBV27	TRBJ1-6	TGTGCCAGCAGTTTAGACAGGGGATATTCACCCCTCCACTTT	CASSLDRGYSPLHF
.	few	TRBV7-2	TRBJ1-1	TGTGCCAGCAGCTGGGGAGGGGTTCAGTATGCTGAAGCTTTCTTT	CASSWGGVQYAEAFF
.	.	TRBV27	TRBJ2-5	TGTGCCAGCAGTTGGGGAACGGAGGGGACCCAGTACTTC	CASSWGTEGTQYF
TRBD1	.	TRBV19	TRBJ2-3	TGTGCCAGTAGACCCGGGACAGCTGGAGATACGCAGTATTTT	CASRPGTAGDTQYF
TRBD2	.	TRBV19	TRBJ2-3	TGTGCCAGTAGTACGCGACTAGCGGGGAGCACAGATACGCAGTATTTT	CASSTRLAGSTDTQYF
TRBD1	.	TRBV4-1	TRBJ1-2	TGCGCCAGCAGCCAGGTTTTACAGGGGAACTATGGCTACACCTTC	CASSQVLQGNYGYTF
TRBD1	.	TRBV7-2	TRBJ1-6	TGTGCCAGCAGCCCTGGGGACAGGGCGGGGAGCCCCCTCCACTTT	CASSPGDRAGSPLHF
.	.	TRBV4-3	TRBJ2-2	TGCGCCAGCAGCCAAGATGCTAGCGATTTTTCCGGGGAGCTGTTTTTT	CASSQDASDFSGELFF
TRBD1	.	TRBV15	TRBJ1-2	TGTGCCACCAGCAGAGTTGCGGCGGGGGGACAGGGTGTTTTCGGCTACACCTTC	CATSRVAAGGQGVFGYTF
TRBD1	.	TRBV11-1	TRBJ2-7	TGTGCCAGCAGCTTAGGCGGCAGGGGGTACGAGCAGTACTTC	CASSLGGRGYEQYF
.	.	TRBV28	TRBJ2-7	TGTGCCAGCAGTTTCTTCCGACAGCGCAACGAGCAGTACTTC	CASSFFRQRNEQYF
.	.	TRBV6-5	TRBJ2-5	TGTGCCAGCAGATTACAGGGACCAGAGACCCAGTACTTC	CASRLQGPETQYF
TRBD1	.	TRBV5-1	TRBJ2-7	TGCGCCAGCAGTTGGGGACAGGGAGGCTACGAGCAGTACTTC	CASSWGQGGYEQYF
TRBD2	.	TRBV6-2/TRBV6-3	TRBJ2-7	TGTGCCAGCAGTAACCGTCTACCCGGGACTAAATCCTACGAGCAGTACTTC	CASSNRLPGTKSYEQYF
TRBD2	.	TRBV5-4	TRBJ2-5	TGTGCCAGCAGCTTACCCACACTAGCGGGAGGTCGAGAGACCCAGTACTTC	CASSLPTLAGGRETQYF
TRBD1	.	TRBV19	TRBJ1-1	TGTGCCAGTAGGAAATACATGGGGCCTTCACTGGGGACAGGGTTCGGTGAAGCTTTCTTT	CASRKYMGPSLGTGFGEAFF
.	.	TRBV28	TRBJ1-5	TGTGCCAGCAGTTTAGGGGGACTTAGCAATCAGCCCCAGCATTTT	CASSLGGLSNQPQHF
TRBD2	.	TRBV23-1	TRBJ2-3	TGCGCCAGCAGGCGGGAGGTGAAAGATACGCAGTATTTT	CASRREVKDTQYF
TRBD1	.	TRBV7-9	TRBJ2-3	TGTGCCAGCAGCCTAACCCGGGACAGTAACACAGATACGCAGTATTTT	CASSLTRDSNTDTQYF
TRBD1	.	TRBV5-1	TRBJ1-6	TGCGCCAGCAGCTTGGCAGGGGGGAATTCACCCCTCCACTTT	CASSLAGGNSPLHF
TRBD1	.	TRBV5-1	TRBJ2-5	TGCGCCAGCAGTCCCGGGACAGGGAGCCCAGAGACCCAGTACTTC	CASSPGTGSPETQYF
.	once	TRBV24-1	TRBJ2-1	TGTGCCACCAGTGATTTGGATTTTAGTACAGGGAAGTTCTTC	CATSDLDFSTGKFF
TRBD1	once	TRBV29-1	TRBJ2-7	TGCAGCGTTGCTTTTTCCCTCGGACAGGGGGCCAGGTCCTACGAGCAGTACTTC	CSVAFSLGQGARSYEQYF
.	.	TRBV28	TRBJ1-5	TGTGCCAGCAGTGCCAGGGTCGGTGAACAGCCCCAGCATTTT	CASSARVGEQPQHF
.	.	TRBV7-9	TRBJ2-5	TGTGCCAGCAGCTTACCTAATCAAGAGACCCAGTACTTC	CASSLPNQETQYF
TRBD1	.	TRBV6-5	TRBJ1-1	TGTGCCAGCAGTTACTCAGGACAGGTTTACACTGAAGCTTTCTTT	CASSYSGQVYTEAFF
.	.	TRBV5-1	TRBJ1-1	TGCGCCAGCAGCCCTGGGGGAGGGGTGAACACTGAAGCTTTCTTT	CASSPGGGVNTEAFF
.	few	TRBV19	TRBJ1-2	TGTGCCAGTTCGACCGGCGGGCTCAGGGGCTACACCTTC	CASSTGGLRGYTF
TRBD2	many	TRBV4-3	TRBJ2-1	TGCGCCAGCAGCCGCCTCGGACTAGCGGGAGAGGGCAATGAGCAGTTCTTC	CASSRLGLAGEGNEQFF
TRBD1	few	TRBV7-2	TRBJ1-3	TGTGCCAGCAGCTTAGGACGTGGAGGTACAGGGGCTGGAAACACCATATATTTT	CASSLGRGGTGAGNTIYF
TRBD1	.	TRBV28	TRBJ2-1	TGTGCCAGCAGCTTTCCCCCCTACCGGGACAGGGCGTTGGTCTTC	CASSFPPYRDRALVF
TRBD1	.	TRBV29-1	TRBJ1-2	TGCAGCGTTGAAGGGGACAGGACGGGGAACTATGGCTACACCTTC	CSVEGDRTGNYGYTF
TRBD2	.	TRBV11-3	TRBJ2-1	TGTGCCAGCAGCTTAGGCGGGGGTGAGCAGTTCTTC	CASSLGGGEQFF
.	.	TRBV2	TRBJ2-5	TGTGCCAGCAGTGACGGGTACCCCCAAGAGACCCAGTACTTC	CASSDGYPQETQYF
.	.	TRBV2	TRBJ2-3	TGTGCCAGCAGTGCCCCTAGCTACGCTAGCACAGATACGCAGTATTTT	CASSAPSYASTDTQYF
.	.	TRBV19	TRBJ1-5	TGTGCCAGTAGCCCCACGCGGGGCGGGGACCAGCCCCAGCATTTT	CASSPTRGGDQPQHF
TRBD1	.	TRBV7-2	TRBJ1-5	TGTGCCAGCAGCTTTACAGGGGGCTGGGATCAGCCCCAGCATTTT	CASSFTGGWDQPQHF
.	.	TRBV7-9	TRBJ1-6	TGTGCCAGCAGCTTAGATAAAACAGTACCAAATTCACCCCTCCACTTT	CASSLDKTVPNSPLHF
TRBD2	few	TRBV4-3	TRBJ2-3	TGCGCCAGCAGCCAAGGGCCTAGCGGGAGAGCGGATACGCAGTATTTT	CASSQGPSGRADTQYF
TRBD1	.	TRBV11-2	TRBJ1-2	TGTGCCAGCAGCTTACTACAGGGACAGGGGCTGCGAGGCTATGGCTACACCTTC	CASSLLQGQGLRGYGYTF
.	.	TRBV6-5	TRBJ2-5	TGTGCCAGCAGTCTAGGAGGGGCGGGAGAGACCCAGTACTTC	CASSLGGAGETQYF
.	.	TRBV2	TRBJ2-1	TGTGCCAGCCTCAGTGAGAGCGAAGGTGAGCAGTTCTTC	CASLSESEGEQFF
.	.	TRBV6-5	TRBJ1-2	TGTGCCAGCAGGGACACTAACTATGGCTACACCTTC	CASRDTNYGYTF
TRBD2	.	TRBV11-3	TRBJ2-7	TGTGCCAGCAGCTCGAGACTAGCGGGAGTGAACTACGAGCAGTACTTC	CASSSRLAGVNYEQYF
.	once	TRBV2	TRBJ2-4	TGTGCCAGCAGTGAATATAGGGGACTAGCCAAAAACATTCAGTACTTC	CASSEYRGLAKNIQYF
TRBD1	.	TRBV13	TRBJ1-6	TGTGCCAGCAGCTTCGCGACAGGGGATTCACCCCTCCACTTT	CASSFATGDSPLHF